This T cell receptor (beta chain) derives from a study of tumor and adjacent non-tumor tissue in lung cancer. Study-wide results and caveats: TCR diversity was significantly greater in tumor than normal lung tissue. Normal lung showed higher cumulative top 100 clone frequency than tumor.

As concerns this clonotype: What it binds is not known. At one end the junction does not follow the germline gene, possibly because of a read error.

TCRbeta libraries were built with three rounds of nested PCR, modified from ARM-PCR. TCRdb reprocessed the multiplex PCR reads via MiXCR and lists one record per CDR3 protein. The data hold about 110,000 distinct CDR3 sequences, with under 90% observed a single time. RNA was extracted from bulk tissue without any cell sorting. The germline V gene encodes CDR1 MDHEN and CDR2 SYDVKM. CDR3 length equals 15 residues. The sequenced material came from lung tumor tissue. The receptor was derived from a man aged 65 to 79 with non-small cell lung cancer. This rearrangement joins TRBV28 to TRBJ2-6; no clear D. The CDR3 spells CASIETYSGVNVLTF. CDR3 in DNA: TGTGCCAGCATTGAGACCTACTCTGGGGTCAACGTCCTGACTTTC.